This TCR beta chain is from a study of T cell changes during pregnancy in multiple sclerosis. Clones were sequenced by immunoSEQ multiplex PCR, and TCRdb holds only the in-frame ones, with some missing. The sample has 35,000 to 50,000 clones; more than 90% are singletons. Germline assignment: CDR1 MDHEN and CDR2 SYDVKM. CDR3 length: 15 residues. Trimming at V came to 6 bases and at J to 4 bases, leaving 9 bases not matched to a gene. The sample was CD8+ T cells from peripheral blood mononuclear cells, taken in the third trimester of pregnancy. The gene calls are TRBV28 and TRBJ1-5; 7 bases map to TRBD1. This TCR was recovered from a female donor with multiple sclerosis, enrolled in a pregnancy study. The DNA of the CDR3 is TGTGCCAGCAGCCGACAGGGTTTGGGGAATCAGCCCCAGCATTTT. Its translation: CASSRQGLGNQPQHF.